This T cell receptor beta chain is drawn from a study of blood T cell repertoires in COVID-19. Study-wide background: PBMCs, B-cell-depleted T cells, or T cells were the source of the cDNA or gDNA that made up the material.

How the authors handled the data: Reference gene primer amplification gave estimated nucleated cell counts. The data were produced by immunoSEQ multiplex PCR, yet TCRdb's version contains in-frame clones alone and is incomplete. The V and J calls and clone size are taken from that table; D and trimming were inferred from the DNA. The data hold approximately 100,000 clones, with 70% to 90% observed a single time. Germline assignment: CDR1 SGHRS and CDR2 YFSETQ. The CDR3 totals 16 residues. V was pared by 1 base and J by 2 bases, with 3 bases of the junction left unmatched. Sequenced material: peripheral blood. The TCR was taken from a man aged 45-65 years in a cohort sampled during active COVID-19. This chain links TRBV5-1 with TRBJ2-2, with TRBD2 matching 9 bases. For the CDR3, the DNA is TGCGCCAGCAGCTTGCGAGCGGGGGGTAACACCGGGGAGCTGTTTTTT. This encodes CASSLRAGGNTGELFF.